A selection of T cell receptor beta chains follows, all from one sample in a study of early T cells in non-severe SARS-CoV-2 infection. TCRdb re-called the 5' RACE reads with MiXCR, one entry per CDR3 protein. The sample consists of under 70,000 distinct CDR3 sequences, 5.6% of them appearing once. The sample comprised whole blood. The receptors derive from an adult who was a healthcare worker with PCR-confirmed SARS-CoV-2 infection or an uninfected control (not recorded which). CDR3s include the opening cysteine and the closing phenylalanine or tryptophan. The D gene is left open where the match is weak. The listing skips clone size in some rows; elsewhere it reads once, few, many or a size class.

J	size	V	D	DNA	CDR3
TRBJ1-1	many	TRBV10-2	-	TGCGCCAGCAGCCCAAGCCTGAACACTGAAGCTTTCTTT	CASSPSLNTEAFF
TRBJ1-1	many	TRBV11-2	-	TGTGCCAGCAGCTTAGATTGGATGGGGGCGCGGACTGAAGCTTTCTTT	CASSLDWMGARTEAFF
TRBJ2-3	many	TRBV6-1	TRBD2	TGTGCCAGCAGGCTAACTAGCGGGGGGCAGGCAGATACGCAGTATTTT	CASRLTSGGQADTQYF
TRBJ2-7	many	TRBV7-2	-	TGTGCCAGCAGCTTTGCGCTAGCGTCCTACGAGCAGTACTTC	CASSFALASYEQYF
TRBJ2-2	-	TRBV6-6	-	TGTGCCAGCATACCAGGGACGAACACCGGGGAGCTGTTTTTT	CASIPGTNTGELFF
TRBJ2-1	many	TRBV12-3/TRBV12-4	-	TGTGCCAGCGGAGGGGGTGAGCAGTTCTTC	CASGGGEQFF
TRBJ2-1	many	TRBV5-1	-	TGCGCCAGCATGGCGCGAGGGGCGAACAATGAGCAGTTCTTC	CASMARGANNEQFF
TRBJ2-1	many	TRBV6-6	TRBD2	TGTGCCAGCAGTTCCCGGGGGGAAAATGAGCAGTTCTTC	CASSSRGENEQFF
TRBJ1-4	-	TRBV7-9	-	TGTGCCAGCAGCAACTGGGGGGGAACTAATGAAAAACTGTTTTTT	CASSNWGGTNEKLFF
TRBJ2-7	many	TRBV7-6	-	TGTGCCAGCAGCCAACAGGGATTTCCCTACGAGCAGTACTTC	CASSQQGFPYEQYF
TRBJ1-5	many	TRBV6-1	TRBD1	TGTGCCAGTCTCCAGATCAGGGGGGCTCAGCCCCAGCATTTT	CASLQIRGAQPQHF
TRBJ1-2	many	TRBV6-6	-	TGTGCCAGCAGTAAACCGGGAGGTCCCCAATATGGCTACACCTTC	CASSKPGGPQYGYTF
TRBJ2-1	-	TRBV29-1	-	TGCAGTCTAGGGGGCGGGGGATACAAGAGTGAGCAGTTCTTC	CSLGGGGYKSEQFF
TRBJ2-1	many	TRBV7-9	-	TGTGCCACCGATGTCCGGAGGGCCGCGTCCGAGCAGTTCTTC	CATDVRRAASEQFF
TRBJ1-2	few	TRBV12-3/TRBV12-4	TRBD1	TGTGCCAGCAGTATACTACAGGGGGGCTATGGCTACACCTTC	CASSILQGGYGYTF
TRBJ1-2	many	TRBV10-1	-	TGCGCCAGCAGCCCGTACGGGGGCAGCCCCCCAAGTGGCTACACCTTC	CASSPYGGSPPSGYTF
TRBJ2-7	many	TRBV20-1	TRBD1	TGCAGTGCTAGAGCGCCGACAGGGACCTACGAGCAGTACTTC	CSARAPTGTYEQYF
TRBJ2-7	many	TRBV5-1	-	TGCGCCAGCAGCCCCAGATCAGGAGCTGACCACGAGCAGTACTTC	CASSPRSGADHEQYF
TRBJ2-7	few	TRBV11-2	TRBD1	TGTGCCAGCAGCCGATCACAGGGGGCGATCGGGAAAGGCAGCGAGCAGTACTTC	CASSRSQGAIGKGSEQYF
TRBJ2-7	few	TRBV27	-	TGTGCCAGCAGTTCAACGTCGTCGCAGCCCTACGAGCAGTACTTC	CASSSTSSQPYEQYF
TRBJ1-2	few	TRBV7-9	-	TGTGCCAGCAGTTTAGCGGGGGCCTTCCACTATGGCTACACCTTC	CASSLAGAFHYGYTF
TRBJ1-5	-	TRBV30	-	TGTGCCTGGAGTAGTGGGCCGGATCAGCCCCAGCATTTT	CAWSSGPDQPQHF
TRBJ2-7	many	TRBV7-2	TRBD2	TGTGCCAGCAGCTTAGGGGCGGGAGGGACCTACGAGCAGTACTTC	CASSLGAGGTYEQYF